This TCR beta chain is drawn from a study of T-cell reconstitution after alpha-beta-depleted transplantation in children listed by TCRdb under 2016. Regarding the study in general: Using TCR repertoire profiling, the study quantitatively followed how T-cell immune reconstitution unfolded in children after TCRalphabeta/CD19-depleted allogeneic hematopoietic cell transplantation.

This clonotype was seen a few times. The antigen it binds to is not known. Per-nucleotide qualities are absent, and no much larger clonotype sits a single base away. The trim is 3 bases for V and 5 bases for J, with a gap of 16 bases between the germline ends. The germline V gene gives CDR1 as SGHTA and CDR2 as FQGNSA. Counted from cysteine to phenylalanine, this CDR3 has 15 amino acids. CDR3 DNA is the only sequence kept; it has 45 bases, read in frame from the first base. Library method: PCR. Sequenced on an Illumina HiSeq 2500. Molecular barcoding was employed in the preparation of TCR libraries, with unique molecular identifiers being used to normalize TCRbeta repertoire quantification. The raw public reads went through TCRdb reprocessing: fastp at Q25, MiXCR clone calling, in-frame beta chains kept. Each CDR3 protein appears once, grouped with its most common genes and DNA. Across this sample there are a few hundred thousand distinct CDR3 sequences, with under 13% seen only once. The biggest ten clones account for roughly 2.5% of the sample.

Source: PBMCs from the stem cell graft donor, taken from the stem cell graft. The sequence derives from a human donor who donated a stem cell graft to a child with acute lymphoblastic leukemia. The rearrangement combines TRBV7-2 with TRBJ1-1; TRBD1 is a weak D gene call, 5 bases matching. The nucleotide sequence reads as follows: TGTGCCAGCAGCTTCAGGGCCCATATGGGGACTGAAGCTTTCTTT. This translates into CASSFRAHMGTEAFF. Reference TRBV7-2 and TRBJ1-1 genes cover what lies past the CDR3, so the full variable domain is GAGVSQSPSNKVTEKGKDVELRCDPISGHTALYWYRQSLGQGLEFLIYFQGNSAPDKSGLPSDRFSAERTGGSVSTLTIQRTQQEDSAVYLCASSFRAHMGTEAFFGQGTRLTVV.